The 32 T cell receptor beta chains presented below share a single source sample, sequenced in a study of T cell changes during pregnancy in multiple sclerosis. Profiling relied on immunoSEQ multiplex PCR, and the TCRdb table lists in-frame clones only, not all of them. Among 80,000 or so clones listed, roughly 94% were seen once. This sample comprised peripheral blood, obtained in the second trimester of pregnancy. The receptors were sampled from a female donor in good health, enrolled as a control in a pregnancy study.

This chain joins TRBV23-1 and TRBJ1-5; D not certain. TRBV23-1 falls under the ORF class, with uncertain function. Trimming cost V 6 bases and J 5 bases, with 11 bases left between them. The CDR3 extends over 13 amino acids. The DNA for the CDR3 is TGCGCCAGCAGACGACTGACTGATCAGCCCCAGCATTTT. Its translation: CASRRLTDQPQHF.

This rearrangement joins TRBV6-1 to TRBJ1-2; D possibly corresponds to TRBD1 (6 bases). Germline V gene sequence: CDR1 MNHNS, CDR2 SASEGT. The ends were cut back, 2 bases at V and 4 bases at J, with 11 bases in the middle. CDR3 length equals 14 residues. CDR3 protein: CASSELGQLYGYTF. CDR3 sequence (DNA): TGTGCCAGCAGTGAACTAGGACAGCTCTATGGCTACACCTTC.

A single count supports this clone. V is TRBV19 and J is TRBJ2-3; D is possibly TRBD1 (5 bases). The CDR3 is 17 residues long. The V end lost 1 base, the J end lost 1 base, and 15 bases lay between the germline ends. Germline V gives CDR1 LNHDA, CDR2 SQIVND (reference sequence). Here the CDR3 reads CASSIGQTLVGTDTQYF. The CDR3 DNA reads TGTGCCAGTAGTATAGGACAGACCCTAGTAGGCACAGATACGCAGTATTTT.

V is TRBV2 and J is TRBJ1-2; D is unclear. CDR3 size: 12 residues. Trimming stripped 8 bases from V and 3 bases from J, with 10 bases between. Germline CDR1 reads SNHLY; CDR2 reads FYNNEI. The DNA of the CDR3 is TGTGCCAGCGGACTCGGACACTATGGCTACACCTTC. Translating gives CASGLGHYGYTF.

This clone was observed once. The chain joins TRBV15 to TRBJ1-4; D gene unclear. Per the germline V gene, CDR1 is LNHNV and CDR2 is YYDKDF (reference sequence). This CDR3 is built from 13 residues. The ends were cut back, 6 bases at V and 10 bases at J, with 15 bases in the middle. The CDR3 region has the DNA TGTGCCACCAGGGCATCATCCAGCGGAAAACTGTTTTTT. Translated: CATRASSSGKLFF.

This chain uses TRBV6-4 with TRBJ1-3; TRBD1 matches 7 bases. The CDR3 is made up of 14 amino acids. J lost 1 base, V lost 6 bases, and 3 bases had no gene match. Germline loops: CDR1 MRHNA, CDR2 SNTAGT. This CDR3 reads CASRADRSGNTIYF. The CDR3 DNA reads TGTGCCAGCAGGGCGGACAGGTCTGGAAACACCATATATTTT.

V is TRBV6-5 and J is TRBJ2-3, with TRBD2 matching 8 bases. This CDR3 contains 15 residues. The V and J ends lost 5 bases and 6 bases, in that order; junction bases with no gene match: 10. Germline-derived CDR1 and CDR2 are MNHEY and SVGAGI. The CDR3 here is CASSTGTSKWDTQYF. CDR3 coding DNA: TGTGCCAGCAGTACCGGGACTAGTAAGTGGGATACGCAGTATTTT.

The chain joins TRBV6-1 to TRBJ1-1; no reliable D call. There are 13 residues in the CDR3. The V end was cut by 5 bases, the J end by 1 base, with 8 bases between. Germline CDR1 and CDR2: MNHNS and SASEGT. The CDR3, as DNA: TGTGCCAGCAGTTCCACACCGAACACTGAAGCTTTCTTT. Protein sequence: CASSSTPNTEAFF.

V gene TRBV2 combines with J gene TRBJ2-2; 8 bases fit TRBD2. Trimming at V came to 6 bases and at J to 7 bases, leaving 7 bases not matched to a gene. The CDR3 has 14 amino acids. CDR1 and CDR2 from the germline V gene are SNHLY and FYNNEI. The CDR3 coding sequence is TGTGCCAGCAGGGGGGCAAGCGGGAGCGGGGAGCTGTTTTTT. Its protein product is CASRGASGSGELFF.

This chain joins TRBV4-1 and TRBJ2-1, with 11 bases that match TRBD2. Germline CDR1 MGHRA, CDR2 YSYEKL. Trimming at V came to 4 bases and at J to 8 bases, leaving 13 bases not matched to a gene. The CDR3 runs 17 residues. The CDR3 DNA reads as TGCGCCAGCAGCCTACTCCCCCCGGTAGCGGGAGGGGATGAGCAGTTCTTC. The encoded protein is CASSLLPPVAGGDEQFF.

The table lists this clone with a count of one. The chain joins TRBV2 to TRBJ2-3, with D perhaps matching TRBD2 (6 bases). Per the germline V gene, CDR1 is SNHLY and CDR2 is FYNNEI. V was trimmed by 7 bases and J by 8 bases, leaving 13 bases between them. CDR3 length: 12 amino acids. The CDR3 nucleotides are TGTGCCAGCACCAAACCCGGGGGTACGCAGTATTTT. Translation: CASTKPGGTQYF.

The chain links TRBV27 to TRBJ1-2; D is ambiguous. V shed 4 bases and J shed 5 bases, with 20 bases lying between them. CDR1 and CDR2 from the germline V gene are MNHEY and SMNVEV (reference sequence). This CDR3 spans 16 amino acids. DNA for the CDR3: TGTGCCAGCAGTTCGGCAGGCGACCCACGACGTTATGGCTACACCTTC. The encoded protein is CASSSAGDPRRYGYTF.

This clone was recorded only once. The V gene is TRBV11-3, the J gene TRBJ1-2; perhaps TRBD1 as D (5 bases). V dropped 1 base and J dropped 8 bases, with 14 bases sitting between them. The CDR3 spans 14 residues. Per germline, CDR1 SGHNT and CDR2 YENEEA. This CDR3 reads CASSLGGGREGYTF. In nucleotides, the CDR3 is TGTGCCAGCAGCTTAGGCGGGGGACGGGAGGGCTACACCTTC.

The chain couples TRBV7-2 to TRBJ2-1; a weak D match, TRBD2 (6 bases). Trimming cost V 8 bases and J 1 base, with 12 bases left between them. Germline V gene lookup returns CDR1 SGHTA and CDR2 FQGNSA. CDR3 length: 14 residues. The CDR3 loop is CASLPEGSYNEQFF. For the CDR3, the DNA is TGTGCCAGCCTCCCGGAGGGGTCCTACAATGAGCAGTTCTTC.

The J gene is TRBJ2-7, the V gene TRBV11-2; possible D gene TRBD1, 5 bases. Trimming took 1 base from V and 3 from J, leaving 13 bases between them. This CDR3 region has 15 residues. Germline CDR1 and CDR2: SGHAT and FQNNGV. The CDR3, as DNA: TGTGCCAGCAGCTTAGGACCGGACATCTTCTACGAGCAGTACTTC. It specifies CASSLGPDIFYEQYF.

V gene TRBV5-6 combines with J gene TRBJ2-7; 10 bases are a match to TRBD2. Germline V gene lookup returns CDR1 SGHDT and CDR2 YYEEEE. The CDR3 extends over 14 amino acids. V trimming: 3 bases; J trimming: 4 bases; junction bases outside the gene matches: 4. The CDR3 nucleotides read TGTGCCAGCAGCTGGACGACTAGCGGGTACGAGCAGTACTTC. Protein product: CASSWTTSGYEQYF.

This rearrangement joins TRBV28 to TRBJ1-4; no reliable D call. V was shortened by 5 bases and J by 8 bases, with 9 bases between the two germline ends. The CDR3 is 12 residues long. In germline, CDR1 is MDHEN, CDR2 SYDVKM. CDR3 loop: CASSRQEEKLFF. The CDR3 coding sequence is TGTGCCAGCAGTCGACAAGAGGAAAAACTGTTTTTT.

The chain couples TRBV10-3 to TRBJ2-5; 8 nucleotides align to TRBD1. The V gene end was trimmed by 6 bases and the J gene end by 2 bases; junction bases not matched to a gene: 8. The CDR3 totals 15 residues. CDR1 and CDR2 (germline): ENHRY, SYGVKD. The CDR3: CAIRETGAIQETQYF. As DNA, the CDR3 is TGTGCCATCAGGGAGACAGGGGCGATACAAGAGACCCAGTACTTC.

This clone occurred once. V gene TRBV10-3 combines with J gene TRBJ1-5, with 9 bases that match TRBD1. CDR1 is ENHRY, CDR2 SYGVKD, per germline. V shed 10 bases and J 6 bases; nucleotides not matched to a gene: 13. This CDR3 is built from 15 residues. The CDR3 sequence: CATTGTGRVGQPQHF. In nucleotides, the CDR3 is TGTGCCACAACCGGGACAGGGCGTGTCGGTCAGCCCCAGCATTTT.

The rearrangement links TRBV5-1 to TRBJ1-4; 12 bases align to TRBD1. The trim removed 5 bases at V and 2 bases at J, leaving 1 base unmatched. Looked up from germline, CDR1 is SGHRS and CDR2 is YFSETQ. The CDR3 covers 15 residues. CDR3 in amino acids: CASRGQGATNEKLFF. DNA of the CDR3: TGCGCCAGCAGGGGACAGGGGGCGACTAATGAAAAACTGTTTTTT.

The chain employs TRBV18 and TRBJ1-2; TRBD1 matches 8 bases. Germline assignment: CDR1 KGHSH and CDR2 LQKENI. J gave up 8 bases and V 6 bases, and 14 bases lay outside the gene matches. This CDR3 is 15 amino acids long. As DNA, the CDR3 is TGTGCCAGCTCGCCCGGGCTAGCAGGGGGCGACGGCTACACCTTC. Encoded protein: CASSPGLAGGDGYTF.

The V and J genes are TRBV5-1 and TRBJ2-1; a weak D match, TRBD2 (5 bases). Looked up from germline, CDR1 is SGHRS and CDR2 is YFSETQ. The CDR3 length is 16 residues. Trimming pared 2 bases from V and 0 bases from J, leaving 12 bases between. CDR3 sequence reads: CASSLYSGGSYNEQFF. In nucleotides, the CDR3 is TGCGCCAGCAGCTTATACAGTGGAGGCTCCTACAATGAGCAGTTCTTC.

The rearrangement uses TRBV27 and TRBJ2-1, with 7 positions matching TRBD2. Germline loops: CDR1 MNHEY, CDR2 SMNVEV (reference sequence). The CDR3 consists of 15 residues. After removal of 3 bases from V and 2 bases from J, the junction contained 4 bases not matched to a gene. CDR3 loop: CASSFGGSPYNEQFF. CDR3 DNA: TGTGCCAGCAGTTTTGGCGGGAGCCCCTACAATGAGCAGTTCTTC.

The V call is TRBV6-5, the J call TRBJ1-1; 9 bases are shared with TRBD1. This CDR3 spans 15 amino acids. CDR1 is MNHEY, CDR2 SVGAGI, per germline. The trim removed 5 bases at V and 4 bases at J, leaving 8 bases unmatched. CDR3: CASSTRDRAGTEAFF. For the CDR3, the DNA is TGTGCCAGCAGTACCCGGGACAGGGCGGGCACTGAAGCTTTCTTT.

The chain employs TRBV21-1 and TRBJ2-1; no check of the table's D call, TRBD2, against the DNA was made. TRBV21-1 is a known pseudogene. The CDR3 extends over 16 amino acids. CDR3 coding DNA: TGTGCCAGCAGCAAAAATGGGACTAGCGGAGACAATGAGCAGTTCTTC. It yields the protein CASSKNGTSGDNEQFF.

CDR3 region: CASSFSSGLAFF. The CDR3, as DNA: TGTGCCAGCAGTTTCTCCTCGGGGTTGGCGTTCTTC. The V gene is TRBV28, the J gene TRBJ2-1, with D tentatively TRBD2 (5 bases). Trimming stripped 3 bases from V and 15 bases from J, with 15 bases between. The V gene's germline CDR1 is MDHEN and CDR2 SYDVKM. The CDR3 covers 12 residues. The full variable domain, completed using reference TRBV28 and TRBJ2-1, is DVKVTQSSRYLVKRTGEKVFLECVQDMDHENMFWYRQDPGLGLRLIYFSYDVKMKEKGDIPEGYSVSREKKERFSLILESASTNQTSMYLCASSFSSGLAFFGPGTRLTVL.

This clone turned up a few times. The gene calls are TRBV9 and TRBJ2-1; 10 bases align to TRBD1. V was clipped by 3 bases and J by 10 bases; unmatched bases: 10. The germline V gene encodes CDR1 SGDLS and CDR2 YYNGEE. The CDR3 loop spans 15 amino acids. The DNA of the CDR3 is TGTGCCAGCAGCGCAGGGACAGGGGCGGTATGGGAGCAGTTCTTC. It encodes CASSAGTGAVWEQFF.

The chain combines TRBV7-8 with TRBJ2-7; tentative D call: TRBD2 (6 bases). Trimming shortened V by 5 bases and J by 4 bases, and 24 bases separated the two germline ends. The CDR3 runs to 17 residues. In germline, CDR1 is SGHVS, CDR2 FQNEAQ. Written as DNA, the CDR3 is TGTGCCAGCAGCCAAACTCTAGGACTATCTACTATTTACGAGCAGTACTTC. It specifies CASSQTLGLSTIYEQYF.

This clone was seen a single time. This rearrangement joins TRBV5-4 to TRBJ1-1; no definite D call. This CDR3 is built from 16 residues. Trimming removed 1 base at V and 2 bases at J, with 15 bases between. Germline CDR1 and CDR2: SGHNT and YYREEE (reference sequence). CDR3 sequence: CASSLLGWQANTEAFF. The CDR3 nucleotides read TGTGCCAGCAGCTTGTTGGGTTGGCAGGCCAACACTGAAGCTTTCTTT.

The rearrangement joins TRBV4-2 to TRBJ2-3, with D unclear. This CDR3 is 14 amino acids long. In germline, CDR1 is LGHNA, CDR2 YNFKEQ. V lost 0 bases to trimming and J lost 2 bases, with 6 bases between them. DNA for the CDR3: TGTGCCAGCAGCCAAGAACGAGACACAGATACGCAGTATTTT. The encoded protein is CASSQERDTDTQYF.

The chain is built from TRBV27 and TRBJ2-3; 9 bases line up with TRBD1. The germline V gene has CDR1 MNHEY and CDR2 SMNVEV (reference sequence). The CDR3 covers 16 residues. V gave up 5 bases and J gave up 2 bases; unmatched junction bases: 8. As DNA, the CDR3 is TGTGCCAGCAGTCCGCCGACAGGGGGGCCCACAGATACGCAGTATTTT. This translates into CASSPPTGGPTDTQYF.

The chain couples TRBV27 to TRBJ1-4; 10 nucleotides match TRBD1. CDR1 MNHEY and CDR2 SMNVEV come from the germline V gene (reference sequence). Trimming removed 3 bases from V and 8 bases from J; junction bases left unmatched: 3. There are 14 residues in the CDR3. In DNA form, the CDR3 reads TGTGCCAGCAGTTTGACAGGGGGCGAAGAAAAACTGTTTTTT. Amino acids: CASSLTGGEEKLFF.